The 29 T cell receptor beta chains presented below share a single source sample, sequenced in a study of blood T cell repertoires in COVID-19. Profiled with immunoSEQ multiplex PCR; TCRdb holds only in-frame clones, not every one. This table has 110,000 or so clones, roughly 87% appearing once. The sequencing sample was made of peripheral blood. These receptors came from a human donor in a cohort sampled during active COVID-19.

The chain employs TRBV28 and TRBJ2-3, with a possible D match to TRBD2 (5 bases). This CDR3 spans 16 amino acids. The germline V gene has CDR1 MDHEN and CDR2 SYDVKM. The ends were cut back, 4 bases at V and 4 bases at J, with 18 bases in the middle. The CDR3 DNA reads TGTGCCAGCAGTTCGAGGACTGATAGAGTGGCAGATACGCAGTATTTT. Its translation: CASSSRTDRVADTQYF.

The rearrangement uses TRBV20-1 and TRBJ2-7, with D possibly matching TRBD2 (6 bases). Trimming took off 3 bases at V and 6 bases at J, with 12 bases between the two ends. There are 12 residues in the CDR3. Per germline, CDR1 DFQATT and CDR2 SNEGSKA (reference sequence). CDR3 nucleotide sequence: TGCAGTGCTAGTAGAGGAGGGTCCGAGCAGTACTTC. This gives the protein CSASRGGSEQYF.

This clone was seen once. CDR3 sequence: CASTTGGVPYEQYF. As DNA, the CDR3 is TGTGCCAGCACCACAGGGGGAGTTCCCTACGAGCAGTACTTC. V usage is TRBV6-5 and J usage is TRBJ2-7, with 8 nucleotides matching TRBD1. Trimming took 7 bases from V and 2 from J; bases not matched to a gene: 7. This CDR3 has 14 residues. Germline values: CDR1 MNHEY, CDR2 SVGAGI.

The V and J genes are TRBV7-9 and TRBJ2-7, with 8 bases matching TRBD1. Trimming at V came to 4 bases and at J to 7 bases, leaving 12 bases not matched to a gene. The CDR3 is made up of 15 amino acids. Germline-derived CDR1 and CDR2 are SEHNR and FQNEAQ (reference sequence). The CDR3 nucleotides read TGTGCCAGCAGCTCCGGACAGGGTGGTGTGTATGAGCAGTACTTC. Translated, it gives CASSSGQGGVYEQYF.

This clone was seen only once. The rearrangement joins TRBV19 to TRBJ2-1, with TRBD1 matching 8 bases. Germline V lookup: CDR1 LNHDA, CDR2 SQIVND (reference sequence). J was trimmed by 1 base and V by 7 bases; bases with no gene match: 9. This CDR3 is 16 amino acids long. The CDR3 protein is CASTATTGGSYNEQFF. The CDR3 DNA is TGTGCCAGTACAGCCACCACAGGGGGGTCCTACAATGAGCAGTTCTTC.

This chain connects TRBV30 to TRBJ1-2; D unresolved. The CDR3 runs 13 residues. Trimming left V 0 bases short and J 7 bases short, with 12 bases between. CDR1 GTSNPN and CDR2 SVGIG come from the germline V gene (reference sequence). The CDR3 bases are TGTGCCTGGAGTGTAGGCGGAGGGAGTGGCTACACCTTC. Translating it yields CAWSVGGGSGYTF.

The chain employs TRBV11-2 and TRBJ1-1, with TRBD1 matching over 7 bases. Germline lookup yields CDR1 SGHAT and CDR2 FQNNGV. J lost 0 bases, V lost 5 bases, and 9 bases had no gene match. The CDR3 sequence is 16 residues long. In DNA, the CDR3 is TGTGCCAGCAGCAACCCGGGACAGTCAATGAACACTGAAGCTTTCTTT. Its protein product is CASSNPGQSMNTEAFF.

The chain joins TRBV23-1 to TRBJ2-1; tentatively, D is TRBD2 (6 bases). TRBV23-1 counts as an open reading frame of uncertain function. V was pared by 6 bases and J by 7 bases, with 22 bases between. This CDR3 has 16 amino acids. The CDR3 region has the DNA TGCGCCAGCAGCCCTTCGAGAGGAGGGGTTGGGAATGAGCAGTTCTTC. Encoded protein: CASSPSRGGVGNEQFF.

The DNA of the CDR3 is TGTGCCAGCACCCTAGGCGCACCTTTTACCGGGGAGCTGTTTTTT. Protein product: CASTLGAPFTGELFF. The chain has TRBV6-5 and TRBJ2-2; D is ambiguous. The CDR3 sequence is 15 residues long. Germline CDR1 reads MNHEY; CDR2 reads SVGAGI. V was shortened by 7 bases and J by 5 bases, with 17 bases between the two germline ends.

V is TRBV5-6 and J is TRBJ1-1; 8 bases align to TRBD1. CDR1 is SGHDT, CDR2 YYEEEE, per germline. This CDR3 has 16 residues. The ends lost 4 bases at V and 1 base at J; junction bases unmatched: 9. CDR3 sequence: CASSTLGDRGNTEAFF. The CDR3 DNA reads as TGTGCCAGCAGCACCTTAGGAGACAGGGGGAACACTGAAGCTTTCTTT.

In DNA, the CDR3 is TGTGCCAGCAGTTTGGACAGGGTAGCCACCGGGGAGCTGTTTTTT. Protein: CASSLDRVATGELFF. This chain joins TRBV6-5 and TRBJ2-2; 8 nucleotides line up with TRBD1. The CDR3 length is 15 residues. CDR1 is MNHEY and CDR2 is SVGAGI in the germline V gene. The junction had 5 bases not matched to a gene; V was cut back by 4 bases and J by 4 bases.

V and J are TRBV5-5 and TRBJ1-1, with unresolved D. Per germline, CDR1 SGHKS and CDR2 YYEKEE (reference sequence). The V end lost 0 bases, the J end lost 1 base, and 7 bases lay between the germline ends. CDR3 size: 14 residues. Here the CDR3 DNA reads TGTGCCAGCAGCTTGGGGCCAGGGAACACTGAAGCTTTCTTT. Protein sequence: CASSLGPGNTEAFF.

This clone was detected only a few times. The chain uses TRBV7-3 and TRBJ1-1, with D uncertain. V shed 5 bases and J shed 4 bases, with 11 bases lying between them. This CDR3 contains 13 residues. CDR1 and CDR2 (germline): SGHTA, FQGTGA. CDR3 coding DNA: TGTGCCAGCAGCGAGGGAGGTGGCACTGAAGCTTTCTTT. Protein: CASSEGGGTEAFF.

V usage is TRBV3-1 (or the pseudogene TRBV3-2) and J usage is TRBJ2-5; 11 bases line up with TRBD2. After removal of 4 bases from V and 2 bases from J, the junction contained 6 bases not matched to a gene. CDR1 LGHDT and CDR2 YNNKEL come from the germline V gene (reference sequence). The length of the CDR3 is 16 residues. CDR3 sequence (DNA): TGTGCCAGCAGCCCCCTAGCGGGGGGAGAACAAGAGACCCAGTACTTC. It translates to CASSPLAGGEQETQYF.

The V and J genes are TRBV10-3 and TRBJ1-1, with D maybe TRBD1 (5 bases). CDR3 size: 13 residues. Germline CDR1 ENHRY, CDR2 SYGVKD. Trimming took 6 bases from V and 4 from J, leaving 12 bases between them. CDR3 sequence (DNA): TGTGCCATCAGGGGGAGGGACCTCACTGAAGCTTTCTTT. This gives the protein CAIRGRDLTEAFF.

This clone was seen only once. The V gene is TRBV7-9, the J gene TRBJ1-2; D gene uncertain. The CDR3 length is 12 residues. The germline gives CDR1 SEHNR, CDR2 FQNEAQ (reference sequence). Trimming left V 0 bases short and J 8 bases short, with 7 bases between. The CDR3 DNA sequence: TGTGCCAGCAGCTTAGCCAGACTAGGCTACACCTTC. This codes for CASSLARLGYTF.

CDR3 DNA: TGTGCCAGCAGCTTATTGGGCGCGCGCGGCTACACCTTC. Protein product: CASSLLGARGYTF. The chain couples TRBV7-9 to TRBJ1-2; D is uncertain. Germline CDR1 SEHNR, CDR2 FQNEAQ (reference sequence). The V end lost 2 bases, the J end lost 8 bases, and 12 bases lay between the germline ends. The CDR3 contains 13 residues.

V and J are TRBV5-1 and TRBJ2-3; D ambiguous. Between the trimmed V and J ends, which lost 1 base and 6 bases, there was a span of 6 bases. Germline CDR1 SGHRS, CDR2 YFSETQ. This CDR3 has 12 amino acids. The CDR3 protein is CASSLYGDTQYF. The CDR3 coding sequence is TGCGCCAGCAGCTTGTACGGGGATACGCAGTATTTT.

The chain carries TRBV7-9 and TRBJ1-2; D unresolved. The CDR3 consists of 14 residues. Trimming pared 3 bases from V and 7 bases from J, leaving 15 bases between. Germline V gene data show CDR1 as SEHNR and CDR2 as FQNEAQ (reference sequence). The CDR3 sequence is CASSFGSRERGYTF. The DNA for the CDR3 is TGTGCCAGCAGCTTCGGCAGCCGGGAACGTGGCTACACCTTC.

The rearrangement links TRBV25-1 to TRBJ1-1; unclear D gene. The CDR3 extends over 13 amino acids. Germline assignment: CDR1 MGHDK and CDR2 SYGVNS. V gave up 6 bases and J gave up 4 bases, with 12 bases separating them. CDR3 amino acids: CASSPRVGTEAFF. Here the CDR3 DNA reads TGTGCCAGCAGCCCCCGAGTCGGCACTGAAGCTTTCTTT.

The chain carries TRBV14 and TRBJ1-1; D not resolved. This CDR3 has 14 amino acids. With 0 bases removed from V and 4 bases from J, the gap between germline ends came to 9 bases. The germline V gene has CDR1 SGHDN and CDR2 FVKESK. The CDR3 here is CASSQEREVTEAFF. In DNA, the CDR3 is TGTGCCAGCAGCCAAGAAAGGGAGGTCACTGAAGCTTTCTTT.

The chain is built from TRBV19 and TRBJ1-3, with no clear D. V dropped 5 bases and J dropped 1 base, with 6 bases sitting between them. CDR3 length equals 13 residues. CDR1 is LNHDA and CDR2 is SQIVND in the germline V gene (reference sequence). The CDR3 is CASSRQSGNTIYF. CDR3 bases: TGTGCCAGTAGTCGTCAGTCTGGAAACACCATATATTTT.

The chain couples TRBV25-1 to TRBJ2-1, with TRBD2 matching over 14 bases. Germline values: CDR1 MGHDK, CDR2 SYGVNS. V shed 5 bases and J 7 bases; nucleotides not matched to a gene: 10. The CDR3 is 17 residues long. In DNA, the CDR3 is TGTGCCAGCAGTAGTCCGGGACTAGCGGGAGCGGGGAATGAGCAGTTCTTC. Amino acid sequence: CASSSPGLAGAGNEQFF. The variable domain in full, with the rest retrieved from reference TRBV25-1 and TRBJ2-1, is EADIYQTPRYLVIGTGKKITLECSQTMGHDKMYWYQQDPGMELHLIHYSYGVNSTEKGDLSSESTVSRIRTEHFPLTLESARPSHTSQYLCASSSPGLAGAGNEQFFGPGTRLTVL.

The sample holds a few counts of this clone. The chain joins TRBV6-5 to TRBJ1-1; D ambiguous. The length of the CDR3 is 13 residues. The V end was cut by 7 bases, the J end by 1 base, with 10 bases between. Germline V gives CDR1 MNHEY, CDR2 SVGAGI. The CDR3 reads CASIKSGNTEAFF. The CDR3 coding sequence is TGTGCCAGCATCAAGTCGGGGAACACTGAAGCTTTCTTT.

This rearrangement joins TRBV10-1 to TRBJ2-7; TRBD2 matches 10 bases. Germline V gene data show CDR1 as WNHNN and CDR2 as SYGVQD (reference sequence). The ends lost 0 bases at V and 8 bases at J; junction bases unmatched: 7. The CDR3 loop spans 15 amino acids. The CDR3 coding sequence is TGCGCCAGCAGTGAGTCGGTAGCGGGAGGTTGGAAGCAGTACTTC. Protein sequence: CASSESVAGGWKQYF.

The chain has TRBV6-4 and TRBJ1-1, with D perhaps matching TRBD1 (6 bases). With 6 bases removed from V and 0 bases from J, the gap between germline ends came to 14 bases. The CDR3 totals 15 residues. Germline loops: CDR1 MRHNA, CDR2 SNTAGT. This CDR3 is CASRANRALNTEAFF. CDR3 coding DNA: TGTGCCAGCAGAGCGAACAGGGCATTGAACACTGAAGCTTTCTTT.

The chain recombines TRBV28 with TRBJ2-1; D is ambiguous. The CDR3 length is 14 residues. V was pared by 2 bases and J by 3 bases, with 8 bases between. CDR1 is MDHEN, CDR2 SYDVKM, per germline. The CDR3, as DNA: TGTGCCAGCAGTTTAAGGTACAGCTACAATGAGCAGTTCTTC. This encodes CASSLRYSYNEQFF. Full variable domain (outside the CDR3, taken from reference TRBV28 and TRBJ2-1): DVKVTQSSRYLVKRTGEKVFLECVQDMDHENMFWYRQDPGLGLRLIYFSYDVKMKEKGDIPEGYSVSREKKERFSLILESASTNQTSMYLCASSLRYSYNEQFFGPGTRLTVL.

This clone was seen a handful of times. This chain connects TRBV5-1 to TRBJ1-6; D is unclear. This CDR3 region has 14 residues. Deletions cut 4 bases from V and 13 bases from J, with 18 bases between. Germline CDR1 and CDR2: SGHRS and YFSETQ. CDR3 in DNA: TGCGCCAGCAGCACGGACCGTGCTCGGGAGCCCCTCCACTTT. Protein sequence: CASSTDRAREPLHF.

The CDR3 DNA follows: TGTGCCAGCAGTTACTTCGGACAGGGAGGCAATTCACCCCTCCACTTT. This translates into CASSYFGQGGNSPLHF. The chain recombines TRBV6-6 with TRBJ1-6, with 8 nucleotides matching TRBD1. With V trimmed by 1 base and J by 7 bases, 6 bases remained unmatched. Germline values: CDR1 MNHNY, CDR2 SVGAGI (reference sequence). This CDR3 has 16 amino acids.